The 13 T cell receptor beta chains reported below all come from one sample, sequenced in a study of blood T cell repertoires in COVID-19. Libraries were prepared by immunoSEQ multiplex PCR; TCRdb keeps only in-frame clonotypes and omits some of them. The repertoire includes about 250,000 clones, roughly 80% of them detected once, and around 5% sits in the top ten. Sequenced input: peripheral blood. The receptors were gathered from a woman between 65 and 79 years old with acute or convalescent COVID-19.

The chain is built from TRBV4-1 and TRBJ1-5; D call uncertain. This CDR3 spans 13 amino acids. The germline CDR1 and CDR2 sequences are MGHRA and YSYEKL. Trimming shortened V by 4 bases and J by 3 bases, and 7 bases separated the two germline ends. The CDR3 is CASSPDYNQPQHF. The CDR3 coding sequence is TGCGCCAGCAGCCCTGACTACAATCAGCCCCAGCATTTT.

The genes are TRBV6-6 and TRBJ1-1, with D maybe TRBD1 (5 bases). Germline V CDR1 and CDR2: MNHNY, SVGAGI (reference sequence). The CDR3 has 13 residues. Trimming stripped 6 bases from V and 5 bases from J, with 13 bases between. CDR3 region: CASRPQGTTEAFF. The CDR3 DNA is TGTGCCAGCAGACCCCAGGGTACGACTGAAGCTTTCTTT.

The rearrangement uses TRBV9 and TRBJ1-1, with a weak D call TRBD1 (6 bases). V gave up 3 bases and J gave up 8 bases, with 14 bases separating them. Per the germline V gene, CDR1 is SGDLS and CDR2 is YYNGEE. The CDR3 runs to 13 residues. CDR3 residues: CASSAGTGLEAFF. The CDR3, as DNA: TGTGCCAGCAGCGCGGGAACAGGGTTAGAAGCTTTCTTT.

J is TRBJ1-2 and V is TRBV24-1; D perhaps matches TRBD1 (6 bases). Trimming shortened V by 4 bases and J by 8 bases, and 16 bases separated the two germline ends. Germline assignment: CDR1 KGHDR and CDR2 SFDVKD. The CDR3 totals 14 residues. CDR3 in amino acids: CATSDSQGRGGYTF. CDR3 bases: TGTGCCACCAGTGACTCACAGGGCCGAGGGGGCTACACCTTC.

This clone was detected a few times. V usage is TRBV27 and J usage is TRBJ2-2, with D possibly being TRBD1 (6 bases). The length of the CDR3 is 16 residues. V was shortened by 0 bases and J by 7 bases, with 15 bases between the two germline ends. Germline V gene sequence: CDR1 MNHEY, CDR2 SMNVEV (reference sequence). The CDR3 here is CASSLSAYREIGELFF. The CDR3 DNA is TGTGCCAGCAGTTTATCCGCGTACAGGGAGATCGGGGAGCTGTTTTTT.

The chain has TRBV5-8 and TRBJ1-5; D gene unclear. The CDR3 spans 15 residues. Trimming removed 2 bases from V and 3 bases from J, with 12 bases in between. Germline loops: CDR1 SGHTS, CDR2 YDEGEE. The CDR3 here is CASSFPHGPNQPQHF. The CDR3 bases are TGTGCCAGCAGCTTCCCGCACGGTCCCAATCAGCCCCAGCATTTT. Supplemented by reference TRBV5-8 and TRBJ1-5, the full variable domain reads EAGVTQSPTHLIKTRGQQATLRCSPISGHTSVYWYQQALGLGLQFLLWYDEGEERNRGNFPPRFSGRQFPNYSSELNVNALELEDSALYLCASSFPHGPNQPQHFGDGTRLSIL.

The chain recombines TRBV5-1 with TRBJ1-1, with TRBD1 identical over 7 bases. The CDR3 is made up of 13 amino acids. Trimming removed 3 bases from V and 4 bases from J; junction bases left unmatched: 3. Germline lookup yields CDR1 SGHRS and CDR2 YFSETQ. CDR3 nucleotide sequence: TGCGCCAGCAGCTCCTGGGACAGCACTGAAGCTTTCTTT. This encodes CASSSWDSTEAFF.

The chain combines TRBV4-3 with TRBJ2-2, with D possibly being TRBD1 (6 bases). Germline values: CDR1 LGHNA, CDR2 YSLEER. The V end was cut by 1 base, the J end by 6 bases, with 9 bases between. There are 14 residues in the CDR3. CDR3 bases: TGCGCCAGCAGCCAAGGGGACACGGCCGGGGAGCTGTTTTTT. This codes for CASSQGDTAGELFF.

The genes are TRBV5-1 and TRBJ2-1; 7 bases line up with TRBD2. The germline V gene encodes CDR1 SGHRS and CDR2 YFSETQ. The V gene end was trimmed by 1 base and the J gene end by 7 bases; junction bases not matched to a gene: 11. The CDR3 has 16 residues. CDR3 nucleotide sequence: TGCGCCAGCAGCTTGAGCGGGGCTACAGTTTGGAATGAGCAGTTCTTC. This codes for CASSLSGATVWNEQFF. The variable domain in full, completed from reference TRBV5-1 and TRBJ2-1, reads KAGVTQTPRYLIKTRGQQVTLSCSPISGHRSVSWYQQTPGQGLQFLFEYFSETQRNKGNFPGRFSGRQFSNSRSEMNVSTLELGDSALYLCASSLSGATVWNEQFFGPGTRLTVL.

The CDR3 spells CASSSQGQLSNYGYTF. CDR3 nucleotide sequence: TGTGCCAGCTCATCGCAAGGACAGCTCTCTAACTATGGCTACACCTTC. The V call is TRBV18, the J call TRBJ1-2; D is possibly TRBD1 (6 bases). V dropped 5 bases and J dropped 0 bases, with 16 bases sitting between them. The CDR3 loop spans 16 amino acids. Germline V lookup: CDR1 KGHSH, CDR2 LQKENI.

The V gene is TRBV10-3, the J gene TRBJ1-5, with TRBD1 identical over 10 bases. V lost 7 bases and J lost 5; bases outside the gene matches: 2. The CDR3 has 13 residues. Germline V gene data show CDR1 as ENHRY and CDR2 as SYGVKD. The CDR3: CAIKGTGDQPQHF. In DNA, the CDR3 is TGTGCCATCAAGGGGACAGGGGATCAGCCCCAGCATTTT.

The V gene is TRBV15, the J gene TRBJ2-3; 11 nucleotides align to TRBD2. Per the germline V gene, CDR1 is LNHNV and CDR2 is YYDKDF (reference sequence). After removal of 5 bases from V and 2 bases from J, the junction contained 6 bases not matched to a gene. This CDR3 spans 16 amino acids. CDR3 sequence (DNA): TGTGCCACCAGCGGCGGGACTAGCGGCCTCACAGATACGCAGTATTTT. Translated, it gives CATSGGTSGLTDTQYF.

A few counts support this clone. The rearrangement uses TRBV5-1 and TRBJ1-4, with D possibly matching TRBD1 (6 bases). V lost 0 bases, J lost 8 bases, and 14 bases lay in between. The CDR3 has 15 residues. The germline CDR1 and CDR2 sequences are SGHRS and YFSETQ. CDR3 sequence: CASSLGSGAEEKLFF. In DNA form, the CDR3 reads TGCGCCAGCAGCTTGGGATCAGGGGCTGAGGAAAAACTGTTTTTT.